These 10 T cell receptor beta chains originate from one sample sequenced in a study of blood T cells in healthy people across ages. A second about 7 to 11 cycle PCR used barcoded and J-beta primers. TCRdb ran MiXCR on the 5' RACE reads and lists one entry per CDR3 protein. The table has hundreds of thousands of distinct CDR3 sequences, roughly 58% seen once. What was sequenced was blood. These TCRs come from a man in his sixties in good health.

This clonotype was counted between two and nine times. The CDR3 loop is CASSERGHSYEQYF. The CDR3 DNA sequence: TGTGCCAGCAGTGAACGGGGCCATTCCTACGAGCAGTACTTC. V is TRBV2 and J is TRBJ2-7; D possibly matches TRBD1 or TRBD2 (5 bases each). Trimming left V 2 bases short and J 1 base short, with 9 bases between. Germline lookup yields CDR1 SNHLY and CDR2 FYNNEI. This CDR3 contains 14 residues.

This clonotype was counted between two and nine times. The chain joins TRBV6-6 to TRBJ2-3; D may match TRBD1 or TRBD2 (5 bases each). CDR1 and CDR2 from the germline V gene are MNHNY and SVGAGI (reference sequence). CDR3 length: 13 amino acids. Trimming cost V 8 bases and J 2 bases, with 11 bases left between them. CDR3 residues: CASGDPSTDTQYF. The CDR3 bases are TGTGCCAGCGGGGACCCCTCCACAGATACGCAGTATTTT.

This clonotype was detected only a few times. CDR3 region: CATSRDYGGQGQETQYF. The CDR3 DNA reads as TGTGCCACCAGCAGAGATTACGGGGGACAGGGGCAAGAGACCCAGTACTTC. V and J are TRBV15 and TRBJ2-5, with 10 bases aligning to TRBD1. V lost 0 bases and J lost 2; bases outside the gene matches: 6. Germline values: CDR1 LNHNV, CDR2 YYDKDF (reference sequence). The CDR3 consists of 17 residues.

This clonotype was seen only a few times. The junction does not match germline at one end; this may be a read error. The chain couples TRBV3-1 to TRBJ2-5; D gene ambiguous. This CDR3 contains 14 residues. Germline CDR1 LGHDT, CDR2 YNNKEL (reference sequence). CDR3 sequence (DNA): TGTGCCAGCAGCCAAGTCTCCACTCTAGAGTCCCAGTACTTC. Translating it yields CASSQVSTLESQYF.

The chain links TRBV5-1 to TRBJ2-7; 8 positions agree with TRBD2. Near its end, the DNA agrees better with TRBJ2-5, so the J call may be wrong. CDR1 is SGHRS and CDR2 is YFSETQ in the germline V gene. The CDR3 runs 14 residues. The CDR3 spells CASSLASGLPTQYF. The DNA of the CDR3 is TGCGCCAGCAGCTTGGCTAGCGGGCTTCCGACCCAGTACTTC.

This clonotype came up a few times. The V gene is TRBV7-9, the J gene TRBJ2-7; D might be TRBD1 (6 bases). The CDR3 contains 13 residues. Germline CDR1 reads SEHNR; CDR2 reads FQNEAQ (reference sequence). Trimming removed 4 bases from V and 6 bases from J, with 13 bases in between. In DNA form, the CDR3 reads TGTGCCAGCAGCTCCGGGTCAGGGGTCGAGCAGTACTTC. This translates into CASSSGSGVEQYF.

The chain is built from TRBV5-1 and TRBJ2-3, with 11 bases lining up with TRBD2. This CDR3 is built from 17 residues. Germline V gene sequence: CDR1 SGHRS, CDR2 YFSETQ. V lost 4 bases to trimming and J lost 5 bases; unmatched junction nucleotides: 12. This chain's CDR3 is CASSVVHSGGAKDTQYF. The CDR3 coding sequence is TGCGCCAGCAGCGTGGTCCATAGCGGGGGGGCAAAAGATACGCAGTATTTT.

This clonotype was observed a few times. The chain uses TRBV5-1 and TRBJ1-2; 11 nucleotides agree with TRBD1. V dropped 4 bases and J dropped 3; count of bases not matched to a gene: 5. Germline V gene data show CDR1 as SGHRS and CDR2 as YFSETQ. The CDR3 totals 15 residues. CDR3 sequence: CASSKGQGVYYGYTF. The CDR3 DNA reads TGCGCCAGCAGCAAGGGACAGGGGGTCTACTATGGCTACACCTTC.

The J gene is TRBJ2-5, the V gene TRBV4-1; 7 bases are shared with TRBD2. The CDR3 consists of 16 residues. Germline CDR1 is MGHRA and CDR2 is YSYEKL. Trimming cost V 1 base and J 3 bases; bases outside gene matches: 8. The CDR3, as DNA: TGCGCCAGCAGCCAAGGCAGCGGGGTAGACGAAGAGACCCAGTACTTC. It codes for CASSQGSGVDEETQYF.

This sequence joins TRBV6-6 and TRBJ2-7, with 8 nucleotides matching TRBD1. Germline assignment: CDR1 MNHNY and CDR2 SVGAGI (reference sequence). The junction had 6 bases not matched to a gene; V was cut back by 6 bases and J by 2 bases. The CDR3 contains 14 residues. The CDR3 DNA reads TGTGCCAGCAGATTCGACAGGGGAGCCTACGAGCAGTACTTC. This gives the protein CASRFDRGAYEQYF.